This T cell receptor beta chain came from a study of regulatory T cells in long-lasting Graves disease. Indicated time point: newly diagnosed GD, antithyroid drugs for less than 3 months. Construction of the TCR library relied on RNA isolated from PBMCs. Arm-PCR of CDR3 regions and iRepertoire HTBI primers were used to build TCR beta libraries. TCRdb recomputed calls from the multiplex PCR reads with MiXCR, one row per CDR3 protein. The sample consists of about 440,000 distinct CDR3 sequences, 15% of them appearing once. The CDR3 has 12 amino acids. CDR1 is SQVTM, CDR2 ANQGSEA, per germline. Trimming at V came to 3 bases and at J to 9 bases, leaving 3 bases not matched to a gene. This clonotype has at least ten counts. The same data also went into a second study, on T cells in Graves' hyperthyroidism and ophthalmopathy.

J is TRBJ2-3 and V is TRBV29-1; 10 bases fit TRBD2. This material consisted of peripheral blood mononuclear cells (PBMCs), taken at new diagnosis, from a patient treated with antithyroid drugs. The receptor was isolated from a woman aged 25 to 39 with Graves disease. The CDR3 sequence: CSVDGTSATQYF. The CDR3 DNA follows: TGCAGCGTTGACGGGACTAGCGCCACGCAGTATTTT.